These 23 T cell receptor beta chains share one sample of origin, sequenced in a study of shared clonotypes between healthy human individuals. This table comes from immunoSEQ multiplex PCR, and its TCRdb copy is limited to in-frame clones, with some not included. The sample lists around 1.5 million clones, 95% to 99% seen once, with approximately 0.45% in the top ten. The specimen sequenced was naive CD4+ T cells sorted from blood. Subset noted: CD45RA+ positively selected. Receptors originate from a man between 25 and 39 years old in good health.

The V gene is TRBV5-1, the J gene TRBJ2-5; possibly TRBD2 for D (5 bases). Germline CDR1 reads SGHRS; CDR2 reads YFSETQ. The V gene lost 4 bases and the J gene lost 0 bases, with 10 bases spanning the gap. The CDR3 length is 14 residues. CDR3 DNA sequence: TGCGCCAGCAGCCCCGGGAAAGACCAAGAGACCCAGTACTTC. Amino acid sequence: CASSPGKDQETQYF. The variable domain in full, with the rest retrieved from reference TRBV5-1 and TRBJ2-5, is KAGVTQTPRYLIKTRGQQVTLSCSPISGHRSVSWYQQTPGQGLQFLFEYFSETQRNKGNFPGRFSGRQFSNSRSEMNVSTLELGDSALYLCASSPGKDQETQYFGPGTRLLVL.

Points on this clone: Relative to the germline gene, one junction end is altered; a read error may explain this. The V and J genes are TRBV5-3 and TRBJ2-7; possible D gene TRBD2, 5 bases. TRBV5-3 is labeled an ORF, and its function is uncertain. The CDR3 sequence is 13 residues long. CDR3 bases: TGTGCCAGAAGCTTGGTACGGGGTCCCCTTGACATTTTC. As protein: CARSLVRGPLDIF.

Concerning this clone itself: In the same sample, other DNA sequences code for this CDR3. The J gene is TRBJ2-7, the V gene TRBV28; 7 nucleotides align to TRBD2. Germline CDR1 reads MDHEN; CDR2 reads SYDVKM. V shed 4 bases and J 2 bases; nucleotides not matched to a gene: 5. This CDR3 is built from 14 residues. DNA for the CDR3: TGTGCCAGCAGTTCCGGGACTACGACCTACGAGCAGTACTTC. Its protein product is CASSSGTTTYEQYF.

The chain links TRBV29-1 to TRBJ2-3, with TRBD1 identical over 8 bases. This CDR3 spans 15 amino acids. V dropped 4 bases and J dropped 11; count of bases not matched to a gene: 17. Germline V gene data show CDR1 as SQVTM and CDR2 as ANQGSEA. In nucleotides, the CDR3 is TGCAGCGTTGTGTGGGCTCAGGGGGCGTCTCTGGTGCAGTATTTT. Translated, it gives CSVVWAQGASLVQYF.

The genes are TRBV5-1 and TRBJ2-5, with a possible D match to TRBD1 (7 bases). Germline CDR1 reads SGHRS; CDR2 reads YFSETQ. The CDR3 loop spans 14 amino acids. The germline V and J ends were trimmed by 7 bases and 1 base, with 14 bases remaining between them. Here the CDR3 DNA reads TGCGCCAGCGCTGGGGGGACAGTCCAAGAGACCCAGTACTTC. Its translation is CASAGGTVQETQYF.

This rearrangement joins TRBV5-1 to TRBJ2-5; 9 nucleotides match TRBD2. The CDR3 sequence is 17 residues long. V gave up 0 bases and J gave up 2 bases; unmatched junction bases: 8. Germline V gene data show CDR1 as SGHRS and CDR2 as YFSETQ. CDR3 sequence (DNA): TGCGCCAGCAGCTTGGCTAGCGGGAACACTCCACAAGAGACCCAGTACTTC. This translates into CASSLASGNTPQETQYF.

The rearrangement joins TRBV2 to TRBJ2-1; 8 bases map to TRBD1. The CDR3 loop spans 15 amino acids. The V and J ends lost 7 bases and 6 bases, in that order; junction bases with no gene match: 11. CDR1 SNHLY and CDR2 FYNNEI come from the germline V gene. The CDR3 is CASTLQGQESNEQFF. CDR3 bases: TGTGCCAGCACCCTACAGGGACAGGAATCCAATGAGCAGTTCTTC.

This chain joins TRBV7-2 and TRBJ2-7, with 10 bases fitting TRBD2. Germline loops: CDR1 SGHTA, CDR2 FQGNSA. J gave up 4 bases and V 5 bases, and 14 bases lay outside the gene matches. The CDR3 sequence is 17 residues long. CDR3 residues: CASSPRLAGVASYEQYF. The DNA for the CDR3 is TGTGCCAGCAGCCCCCGACTAGCGGGTGTGGCCTCATACGAGCAGTACTTC. The full variable domain, in which reference TRBV7-2 and TRBJ2-7 provide the parts outside the CDR3, is GAGVSQSPSNKVTEKGKDVELRCDPISGHTALYWYRQSLGQGLEFLIYFQGNSAPDKSGLPSDRFSAERTGGSVSTLTIQRTQQEDSAVYLCASSPRLAGVASYEQYFGPGTRLTVT.

The sample holds one count of this clone. This CDR3 is also generated by other DNA sequences in the sample. The chain has TRBV18 and TRBJ2-5; a weak D match, TRBD2 (5 bases). Germline loops: CDR1 KGHSH, CDR2 LQKENI. Trimming cost V 0 bases and J 2 bases, with 7 bases left between them. The CDR3 length is 14 residues. This chain's CDR3 is CASSPPRGQETQYF. In DNA, the CDR3 is TGTGCCAGCTCACCACCGAGAGGGCAAGAGACCCAGTACTTC.

The chain joins TRBV6-4 to TRBJ2-1; 7 positions agree with TRBD2. CDR3 size: 15 residues. Germline loops: CDR1 MRHNA, CDR2 SNTAGT. V lost 6 bases to trimming and J lost 1 base; unmatched junction nucleotides: 6. CDR3 nucleotide sequence: TGTGCCAGCAGCCTTCGCGGGGGATCCTACAATGAGCAGTTCTTC. Amino acids: CASSLRGGSYNEQFF.

The rearrangement joins TRBV5-1 to TRBJ2-1; D perhaps matches TRBD1 (5 bases). V was shortened by 0 bases and J by 3 bases, with 22 bases between the two germline ends. The CDR3 contains 19 residues. The germline CDR1 and CDR2 sequences are SGHRS and YFSETQ. CDR3 DNA: TGCGCCAGCAGCTTGGGAAGGGGTGTGGGGTGGGCTAACTACAATGAGCAGTTCTTC. Protein: CASSLGRGVGWANYNEQFF. The variable domain in full, with the rest retrieved from reference TRBV5-1 and TRBJ2-1, is KAGVTQTPRYLIKTRGQQVTLSCSPISGHRSVSWYQQTPGQGLQFLFEYFSETQRNKGNFPGRFSGRQFSNSRSEMNVSTLELGDSALYLCASSLGRGVGWANYNEQFFGPGTRLTVL.

The chain combines TRBV5-4 with TRBJ2-1; 9 bases line up with TRBD2. Per the germline V gene, CDR1 is SGHNT and CDR2 is YYREEE (reference sequence). The CDR3 loop spans 15 amino acids. The V segment lost 4 bases and the J segment 10 bases; nucleotides outside the gene matches: 12. The CDR3 loop reads CASSATSGPLGEQFF. The CDR3 nucleotides are TGTGCCAGCAGCGCGACTAGCGGACCCCTCGGCGAGCAGTTCTTC.

The rearrangement uses TRBV7-9 and TRBJ1-2; D is unresolved. This CDR3 comprises 12 residues. The V end was cut by 1 base, the J end by 3 bases, with 3 bases between. Germline-derived CDR1 and CDR2 are SEHNR and FQNEAQ (reference sequence). CDR3 residues: CASSLDDYGYTF. Written as DNA, the CDR3 is TGTGCCAGCAGCTTAGATGACTATGGCTACACCTTC.

The rearrangement joins TRBV27 to TRBJ2-7; the match to TRBD2 covers 10 bases. Germline V gene sequence: CDR1 MNHEY, CDR2 SMNVEV (reference sequence). The V and J ends lost 6 bases and 0 bases, in that order; junction bases with no gene match: 8. This CDR3 is 16 amino acids long. In nucleotides, the CDR3 is TGTGCCAGCAGGGTACGAGCGGGAGGGAGCTCCTACGAGCAGTACTTC. Its protein is CASRVRAGGSSYEQYF.

The chain is built from TRBV14 and TRBJ2-5; D gene uncertain. There are 11 residues in the CDR3. Germline V gives CDR1 SGHDN, CDR2 FVKESK. The V end was cut by 3 bases, the J end by 7 bases, with 6 bases between. The CDR3 sequence: CASSHSGTQYF. The CDR3 nucleotides read TGTGCCAGCAGCCACTCCGGGACCCAGTACTTC.

This clone was recorded only once. The chain uses TRBV11-2 and TRBJ1-3; the D gene is possibly TRBD1 (6 bases). The germline V and J ends were trimmed by 5 bases and 0 bases, with 14 bases remaining between them. Germline values: CDR1 SGHAT, CDR2 FQNNGV. CDR3 length: 16 residues. In nucleotides, the CDR3 is TGTGCCAGCAGCGTACCGGGACACAGCTCTGGAAACACCATATATTTT. Translation: CASSVPGHSSGNTIYF. Full variable domain (outside the CDR3, taken from reference TRBV11-2 and TRBJ1-3): EAGVAQSPRYKIIEKRQSVAFWCNPISGHATLYWYQQILGQGPKLLIQFQNNGVVDDSQLPKDRFSAERLKGVDSTLKIQPAKLEDSAVYLCASSVPGHSSGNTIYFGEGSWLTVV.

The chain carries TRBV27 and TRBJ2-7; TRBD2 agrees at 10 bases. This CDR3 is built from 14 residues. Germline lookup yields CDR1 MNHEY and CDR2 SMNVEV (reference sequence). V shed 10 bases, J shed 6 bases, and the junction held 12 bases outside the gene matches. The CDR3 coding sequence is TGTGCCAACAGAATTGCCCTAGCGGGAGTCGAGCAGTACTTC. This encodes CANRIALAGVEQYF.

V gene TRBV6-1 combines with J gene TRBJ1-5; no clear D. This CDR3 has 12 amino acids. Trimming took off 4 bases at V and 7 bases at J, with 8 bases between the two ends. Per germline, CDR1 MNHNS and CDR2 SASEGT. This chain's CDR3 is CASSGSGQPQHF. For the CDR3, the DNA is TGTGCCAGCAGTGGGAGTGGCCAGCCCCAGCATTTT.

The V gene is TRBV29-1, the J gene TRBJ1-1; TRBD1 might be the D (6 bases). The germline V gene encodes CDR1 SQVTM and CDR2 ANQGSEA. V was cut by 2 bases and J by 1 base, with 20 bases left in between. The CDR3 has 17 residues. As DNA, the CDR3 is TGCAGCGTTGAAATACCCTTCCGGGGGGCCAAGAACACTGAAGCTTTCTTT. Its protein is CSVEIPFRGAKNTEAFF.

V gene TRBV6-1 combines with J gene TRBJ1-5; no firm D call. Trimming left V 2 bases short and J 4 bases short, with 9 bases between. Germline values: CDR1 MNHNS, CDR2 SASEGT. CDR3 size: 14 residues. CDR3 loop: CASSETLGNQPQHF. The DNA for the CDR3 is TGTGCCAGCAGTGAAACTTTGGGAAATCAGCCCCAGCATTTT.

The V call is TRBV7-8, the J call TRBJ2-1; TRBD1 matches at 11 bases. Germline V gene sequence: CDR1 SGHVS, CDR2 FQNEAQ. The CDR3 runs 16 residues. V shed 5 bases, J shed 9 bases, and the junction held 12 bases outside the gene matches. DNA of the CDR3: TGTGCCAGCAGCACATCCGGGACAGGGGGAACTGGTGAGCAGTTCTTC. As protein: CASSTSGTGGTGEQFF.

The chain is built from TRBV7-2 and TRBJ1-4; 10 bases are shared with TRBD1. Trimming at V came to 5 bases and at J to 7 bases, leaving 16 bases not matched to a gene. The CDR3 totals 18 residues. Germline CDR1 is SGHTA and CDR2 is FQGNSA. CDR3 nucleotide sequence: TGTGCCAGCAGCCCTACGGGACAGGGGACCTTTTTGGCTGAAAAACTGTTTTTT. As protein: CASSPTGQGTFLAEKLFF. Full variable domain (rest looked up from reference TRBV7-2 and TRBJ1-4): GAGVSQSPSNKVTEKGKDVELRCDPISGHTALYWYRQSLGQGLEFLIYFQGNSAPDKSGLPSDRFSAERTGGSVSTLTIQRTQQEDSAVYLCASSPTGQGTFLAEKLFFGSGTQLSVL.

This chain joins TRBV14 and TRBJ2-7; D not certain. From germline, CDR1 is SGHDN and CDR2 FVKESK. Deletions cut 0 bases from V and 8 bases from J, with 8 bases between. This CDR3 is 12 amino acids long. The CDR3 bases are TGTGCCAGCAGCCAAGATCCCAGGAAGCAGTACTTC. Amino acids: CASSQDPRKQYF.